This paragraph reports one T cell receptor beta chain. Its antigen is unknown. Only in-frame clones appear in the TCRdb table, and some are missing; sequencing was by immunoSEQ multiplex PCR. The table includes a few hundred thousand clones, around 91% detected once. This entry is derived from a study of Ad26.COV2.S vaccination and SARS-CoV-2 variants. Study-level results: Researchers reported similar non-spike TCR breadth in vaccine and placebo recipients.

Treatment indicated: around 19 received Ad26.COV2.S at low or high dose, single or two shots; five or six received placebo; per-sample allocation not given. Sampling was performed 63 days after the first vaccine or placebo injection. SARS-CoV-2 spike from the Wuhan strain was encoded by the vaccine, an Ad26 vector. Germline CDR1 reads MNHNS; CDR2 reads SASEGT. The CDR3 runs 16 residues. V shed 4 bases and J 7 bases; nucleotides not matched to a gene: 12. Specimen: peripheral blood, collected in a trial of Ad26.COV2.S vaccine versus placebo. The chain uses TRBV6-1 and TRBJ2-1; 8 nucleotides agree with TRBD2. This TCR was recovered from a person between 18 and 59 years old who received the Ad26.COV2.S COVID-19 vaccine or a placebo. CDR3 residues: CASSARAGLAGNEQFF. The CDR3 nucleotides read TGTGCCAGCAGTGCCCGGGCGGGTCTAGCGGGTAATGAGCAGTTCTTC.